Sequencing of this TCR beta chain was carried out in a study of shared clonotypes between healthy human individuals. Study results and limitations: When naive CD4 clonotypes were compared across a handful of donors, about 4.8% were shared. Shared clonotypes across all four donors exceeded non-shared ones in generation probability.

To note about this clone: The antigen is not known.

TCRdb's copy holds only in-frame clones and misses some; the assay was immunoSEQ multiplex PCR. This sample has 2 million to 2.5 million clones, with approximately 96% found just once. The TCR comes from a young man in good health. The sample comprised naive CD4+ T cells sorted from blood. The subset here: CD45RA+ positively selected.

The CDR3 DNA sequence: TGTGCCAGCAGTTTAAACAGGGCAGGAGGAAACACCATATATTTT. Translating gives CASSLNRAGGNTIYF. The V gene is TRBV28, the J gene TRBJ1-3; TRBD1 is a possible D gene (6 bases). This CDR3 region has 15 residues. V gave up 2 bases and J gave up 4 bases, with 12 bases separating them. Per the germline V gene, CDR1 is MDHEN and CDR2 is SYDVKM. The variable domain in full, completed from reference TRBV28 and TRBJ1-3, reads DVKVTQSSRYLVKRTGEKVFLECVQDMDHENMFWYRQDPGLGLRLIYFSYDVKMKEKGDIPEGYSVSREKKERFSLILESASTNQTSMYLCASSLNRAGGNTIYFGEGSWLTVV.